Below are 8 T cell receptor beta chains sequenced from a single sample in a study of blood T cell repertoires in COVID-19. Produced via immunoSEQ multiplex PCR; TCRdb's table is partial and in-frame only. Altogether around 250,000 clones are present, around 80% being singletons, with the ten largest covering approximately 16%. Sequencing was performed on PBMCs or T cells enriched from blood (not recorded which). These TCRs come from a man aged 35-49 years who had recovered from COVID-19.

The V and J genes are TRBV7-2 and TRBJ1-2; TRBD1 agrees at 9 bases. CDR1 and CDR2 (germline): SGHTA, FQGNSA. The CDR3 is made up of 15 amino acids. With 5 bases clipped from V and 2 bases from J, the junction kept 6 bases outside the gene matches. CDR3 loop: CASSPRDRANYGYTF. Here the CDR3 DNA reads TGTGCCAGCAGCCCCCGGGACAGGGCAAACTATGGCTACACCTTC. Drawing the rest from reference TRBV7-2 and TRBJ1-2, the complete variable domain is GAGVSQSPSNKVTEKGKDVELRCDPISGHTALYWYRQSLGQGLEFLIYFQGNSAPDKSGLPSDRFSAERTGGSVSTLTIQRTQQEDSAVYLCASSPRDRANYGYTFGSGTRLTVV.

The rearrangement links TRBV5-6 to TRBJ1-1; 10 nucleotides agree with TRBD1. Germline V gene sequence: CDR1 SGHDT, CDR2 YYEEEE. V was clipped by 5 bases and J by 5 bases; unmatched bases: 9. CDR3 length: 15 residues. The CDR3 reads CASRDGTGAGTEAFF. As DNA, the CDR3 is TGTGCCAGCAGGGACGGGACAGGGGCGGGAACTGAAGCTTTCTTT.

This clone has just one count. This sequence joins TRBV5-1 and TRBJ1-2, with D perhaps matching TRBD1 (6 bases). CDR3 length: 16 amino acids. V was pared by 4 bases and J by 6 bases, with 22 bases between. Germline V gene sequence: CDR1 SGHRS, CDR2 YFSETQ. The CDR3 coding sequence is TGCGCCAGCAGCATAGCACTAGGCGGGGGCGGTGATGGCTACACCTTC. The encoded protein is CASSIALGGGGDGYTF.

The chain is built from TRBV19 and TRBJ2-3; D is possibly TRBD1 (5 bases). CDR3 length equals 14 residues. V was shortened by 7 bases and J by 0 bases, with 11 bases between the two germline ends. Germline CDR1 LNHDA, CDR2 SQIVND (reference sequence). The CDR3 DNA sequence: TGTGCCAGTATTGGGCAGGGAAGCACAGATACGCAGTATTTT. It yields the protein CASIGQGSTDTQYF.

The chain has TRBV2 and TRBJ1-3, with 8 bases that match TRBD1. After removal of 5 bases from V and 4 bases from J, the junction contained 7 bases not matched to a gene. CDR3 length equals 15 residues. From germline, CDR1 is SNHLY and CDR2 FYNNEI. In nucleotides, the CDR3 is TGTGCCAGCAGTCCCGGACAGGGACGGGGAAACACCATATATTTT. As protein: CASSPGQGRGNTIYF.

The CDR3 DNA is TGTGCCAGCAGCTTACATGCCTCCTCGGGTACGCAGTATTTT. Amino acids: CASSLHASSGTQYF. V is TRBV7-3 and J is TRBJ2-3; D remains ambiguous. The CDR3 covers 14 residues. CDR1 is SGHTA, CDR2 FQGTGA, per germline. V lost 2 bases and J lost 8, with 14 bases in between.

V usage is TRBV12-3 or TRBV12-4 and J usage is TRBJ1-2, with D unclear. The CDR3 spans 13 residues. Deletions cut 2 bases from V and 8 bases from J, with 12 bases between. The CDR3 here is CASSLSYRRGYTF. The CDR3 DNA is TGTGCCAGCAGTTTATCATACCGGAGGGGCTACACCTTC.

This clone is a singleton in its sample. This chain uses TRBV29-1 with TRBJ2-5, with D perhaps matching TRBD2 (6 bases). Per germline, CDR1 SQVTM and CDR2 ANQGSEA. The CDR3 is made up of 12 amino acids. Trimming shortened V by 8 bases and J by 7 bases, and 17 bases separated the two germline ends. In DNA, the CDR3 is TGCAGCTCCCCAGGAGGGGAAGGGACCCAGTACTTC. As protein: CSSPGGEGTQYF.